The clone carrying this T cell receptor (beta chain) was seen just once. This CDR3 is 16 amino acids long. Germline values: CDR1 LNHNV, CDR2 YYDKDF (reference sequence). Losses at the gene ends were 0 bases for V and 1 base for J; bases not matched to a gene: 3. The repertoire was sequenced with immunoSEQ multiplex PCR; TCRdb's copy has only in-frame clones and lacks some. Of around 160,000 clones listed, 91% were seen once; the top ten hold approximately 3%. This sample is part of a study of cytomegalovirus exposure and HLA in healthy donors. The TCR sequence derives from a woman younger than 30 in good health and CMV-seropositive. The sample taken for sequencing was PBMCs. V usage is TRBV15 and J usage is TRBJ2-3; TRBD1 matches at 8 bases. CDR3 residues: CATSRDMTGGTDTQYF. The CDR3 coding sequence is TGTGCCACCAGCAGAGATATGACAGGGGGCACAGATACGCAGTATTTT.